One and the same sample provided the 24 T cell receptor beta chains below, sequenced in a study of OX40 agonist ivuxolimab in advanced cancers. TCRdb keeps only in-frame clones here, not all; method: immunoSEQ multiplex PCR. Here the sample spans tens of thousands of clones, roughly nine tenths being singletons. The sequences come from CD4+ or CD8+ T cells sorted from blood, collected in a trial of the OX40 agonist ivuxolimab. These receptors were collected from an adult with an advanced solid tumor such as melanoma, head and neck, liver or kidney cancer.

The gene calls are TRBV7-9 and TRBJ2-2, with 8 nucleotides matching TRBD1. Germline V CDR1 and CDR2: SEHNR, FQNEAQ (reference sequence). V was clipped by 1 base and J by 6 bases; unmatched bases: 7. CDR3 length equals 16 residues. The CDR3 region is CASSLGQGAIPGELFF. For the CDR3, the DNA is TGTGCCAGCAGCTTAGGGCAGGGGGCGATACCCGGGGAGCTGTTTTTT. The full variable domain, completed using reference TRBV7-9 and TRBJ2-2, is DTGVSQNPRHKITKRGQNVTFRCDPISEHNRLYWYRQTLGQGPEFLTYFQNEAQLEKSRLLSDRFSAERPKGSFSTLEIQRTEQGDSAMYLCASSLGQGAIPGELFFGEGSRLTVL.

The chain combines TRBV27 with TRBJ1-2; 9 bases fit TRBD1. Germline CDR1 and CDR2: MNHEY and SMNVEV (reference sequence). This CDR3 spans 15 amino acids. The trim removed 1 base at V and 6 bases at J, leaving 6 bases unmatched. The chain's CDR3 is CASSLLQGARNGYTF. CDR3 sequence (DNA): TGTGCCAGCAGTTTATTACAGGGGGCGCGTAATGGCTACACCTTC.

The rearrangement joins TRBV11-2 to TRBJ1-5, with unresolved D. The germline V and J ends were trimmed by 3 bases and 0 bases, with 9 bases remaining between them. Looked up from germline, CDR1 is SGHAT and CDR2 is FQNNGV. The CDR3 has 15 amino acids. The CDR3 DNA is TGTGCCAGCAGCTTGGGCCACTATAGCAATCAGCCCCAGCATTTT. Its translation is CASSLGHYSNQPQHF. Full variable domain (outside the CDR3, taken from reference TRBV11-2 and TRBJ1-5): EAGVAQSPRYKIIEKRQSVAFWCNPISGHATLYWYQQILGQGPKLLIQFQNNGVVDDSQLPKDRFSAERLKGVDSTLKIQPAKLEDSAVYLCASSLGHYSNQPQHFGDGTRLSIL.

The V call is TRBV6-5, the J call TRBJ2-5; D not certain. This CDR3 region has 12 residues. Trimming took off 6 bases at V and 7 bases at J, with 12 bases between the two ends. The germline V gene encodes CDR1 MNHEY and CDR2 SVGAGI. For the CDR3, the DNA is TGTGCCAGCAGGAGTTACAGAGGGACCCAGTACTTC. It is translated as CASRSYRGTQYF.

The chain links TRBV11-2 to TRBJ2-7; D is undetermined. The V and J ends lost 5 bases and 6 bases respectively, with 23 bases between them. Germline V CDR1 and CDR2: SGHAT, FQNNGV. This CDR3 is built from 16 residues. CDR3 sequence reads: CASSAYPSGVAAEQYF. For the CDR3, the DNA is TGTGCCAGCAGCGCCTACCCTAGTGGGGTTGCGGCCGAGCAGTACTTC. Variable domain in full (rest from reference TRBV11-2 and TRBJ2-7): EAGVAQSPRYKIIEKRQSVAFWCNPISGHATLYWYQQILGQGPKLLIQFQNNGVVDDSQLPKDRFSAERLKGVDSTLKIQPAKLEDSAVYLCASSAYPSGVAAEQYFGPGTRLTVT.

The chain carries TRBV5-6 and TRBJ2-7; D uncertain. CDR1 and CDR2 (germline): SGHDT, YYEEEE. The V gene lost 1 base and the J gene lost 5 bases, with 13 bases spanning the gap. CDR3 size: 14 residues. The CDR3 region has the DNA TGTGCCAGCAGCTTGATCAGCGCCATCCACGAGCAGTACTTC. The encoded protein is CASSLISAIHEQYF. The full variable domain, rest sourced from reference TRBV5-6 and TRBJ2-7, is DAGVTQSPTHLIKTRGQQVTLRCSPKSGHDTVSWYQQALGQGPQFIFQYYEEEERQRGNFPDRFSGHQFPNYSSELNVNALLLGDSALYLCASSLISAIHEQYFGPGTRLTVT.

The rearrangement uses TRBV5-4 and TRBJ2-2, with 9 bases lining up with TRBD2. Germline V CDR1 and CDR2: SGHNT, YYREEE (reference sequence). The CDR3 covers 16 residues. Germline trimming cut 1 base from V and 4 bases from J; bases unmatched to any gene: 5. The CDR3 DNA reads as TGTGCCAGCAGCTTGTGGGATAGCGGGGGCACCGGGGAGCTGTTTTTT. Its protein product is CASSLWDSGGTGELFF.

The CDR3 DNA reads TGTGCCAGCAGAAGCCGGTCAGTTAGCCGCCCCTACGAGCAGTACTTC. It translates to CASRSRSVSRPYEQYF. This rearrangement joins TRBV5-6 to TRBJ2-7; D is uncertain. The length of the CDR3 is 16 residues. Germline V lookup: CDR1 SGHDT, CDR2 YYEEEE. Trimming removed 5 bases at V and 2 bases at J, with 20 bases between.

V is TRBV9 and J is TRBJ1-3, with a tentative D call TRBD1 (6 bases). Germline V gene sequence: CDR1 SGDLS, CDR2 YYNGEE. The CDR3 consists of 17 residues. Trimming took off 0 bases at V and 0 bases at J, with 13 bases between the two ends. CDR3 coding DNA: TGTGCCAGCAGCGTAGGCCCTGGACAGAGCTCTGGAAACACCATATATTTT. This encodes CASSVGPGQSSGNTIYF. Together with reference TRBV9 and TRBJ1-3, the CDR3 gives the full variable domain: DSGVTQTPKHLITATGQRVTLRCSPRSGDLSVYWYQQSLDQGLQFLIQYYNGEERAKGNILERFSAQQFPDLHSELNLSSLELGDSALYFCASSVGPGQSSGNTIYFGEGSWLTVV.

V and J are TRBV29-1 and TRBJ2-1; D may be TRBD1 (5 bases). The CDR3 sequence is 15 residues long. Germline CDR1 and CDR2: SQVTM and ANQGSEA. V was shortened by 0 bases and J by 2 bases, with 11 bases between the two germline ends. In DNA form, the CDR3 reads TGCAGCGTTGAAGAACAAGGGGCTCCCTACAATGAGCAGTTCTTC. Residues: CSVEEQGAPYNEQFF.

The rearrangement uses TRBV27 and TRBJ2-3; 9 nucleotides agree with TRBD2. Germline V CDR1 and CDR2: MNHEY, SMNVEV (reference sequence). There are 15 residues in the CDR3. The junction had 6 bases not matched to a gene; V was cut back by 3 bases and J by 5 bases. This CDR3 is CASSLMREGGDTQYF. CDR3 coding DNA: TGTGCCAGCAGTTTGATGCGGGAGGGGGGAGATACGCAGTATTTT.

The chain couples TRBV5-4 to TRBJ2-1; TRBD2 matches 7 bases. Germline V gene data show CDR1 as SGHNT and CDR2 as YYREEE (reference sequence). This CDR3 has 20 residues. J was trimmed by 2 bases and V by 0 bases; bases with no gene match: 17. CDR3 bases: TGTGCCAGCAGCTTGGGTGTTGGCGGGGGAGCTTTCCAACCCTACAATGAGCAGTTCTTC. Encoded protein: CASSLGVGGGAFQPYNEQFF.

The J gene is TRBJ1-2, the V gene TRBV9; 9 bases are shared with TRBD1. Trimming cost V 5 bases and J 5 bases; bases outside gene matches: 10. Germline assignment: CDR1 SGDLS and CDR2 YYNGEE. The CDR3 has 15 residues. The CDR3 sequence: CASRFRDREEYGYTF. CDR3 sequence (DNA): TGTGCCAGCAGATTCAGGGACAGGGAGGAGTATGGCTACACCTTC.

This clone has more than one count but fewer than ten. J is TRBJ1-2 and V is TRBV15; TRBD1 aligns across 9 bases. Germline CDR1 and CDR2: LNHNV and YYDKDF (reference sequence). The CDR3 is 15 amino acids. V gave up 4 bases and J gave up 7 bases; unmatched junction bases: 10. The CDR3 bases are TGTGCCACCAGCAACCTCCGGGACAGGGACTTTGGCTACACCTTC. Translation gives CATSNLRDRDFGYTF.

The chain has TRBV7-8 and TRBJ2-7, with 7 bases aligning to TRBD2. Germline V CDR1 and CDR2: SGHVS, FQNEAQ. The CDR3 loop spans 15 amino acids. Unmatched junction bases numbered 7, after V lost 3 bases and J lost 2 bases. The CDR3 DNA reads TGTGCCAGCAGCTTTTTGACTAGCTCCACCTACGAGCAGTACTTC. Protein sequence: CASSFLTSSTYEQYF.

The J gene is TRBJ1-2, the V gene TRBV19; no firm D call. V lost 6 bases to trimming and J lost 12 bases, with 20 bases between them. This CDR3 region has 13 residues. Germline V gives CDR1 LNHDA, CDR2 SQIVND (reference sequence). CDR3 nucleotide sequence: TGTGCCAGTAGGGAAACTGCGGGTGGTCTCAACACCTTC. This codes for CASRETAGGLNTF.

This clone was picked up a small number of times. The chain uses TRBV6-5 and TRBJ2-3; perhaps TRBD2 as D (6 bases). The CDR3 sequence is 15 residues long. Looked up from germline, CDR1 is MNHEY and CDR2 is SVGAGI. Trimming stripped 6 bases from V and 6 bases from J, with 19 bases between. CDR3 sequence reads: CASSPSDRGMDTQYF. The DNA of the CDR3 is TGTGCCAGCAGCCCTAGCGACCGTGGGATGGATACGCAGTATTTT.

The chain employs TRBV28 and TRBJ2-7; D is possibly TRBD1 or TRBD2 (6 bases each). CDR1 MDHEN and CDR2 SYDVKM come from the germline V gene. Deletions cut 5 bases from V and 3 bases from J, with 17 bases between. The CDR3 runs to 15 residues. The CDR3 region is CASSLLEGDYYEQYF. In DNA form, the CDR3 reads TGTGCCAGCAGTCTCCTGGAGGGGGATTACTACGAGCAGTACTTC. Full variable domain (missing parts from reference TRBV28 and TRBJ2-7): DVKVTQSSRYLVKRTGEKVFLECVQDMDHENMFWYRQDPGLGLRLIYFSYDVKMKEKGDIPEGYSVSREKKERFSLILESASTNQTSMYLCASSLLEGDYYEQYFGPGTRLTVT.

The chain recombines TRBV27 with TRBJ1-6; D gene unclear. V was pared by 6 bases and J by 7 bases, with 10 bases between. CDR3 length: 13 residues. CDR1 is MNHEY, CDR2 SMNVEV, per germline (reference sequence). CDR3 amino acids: CASSGEQNSPLHF. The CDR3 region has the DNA TGTGCCAGCAGCGGGGAGCAAAATTCACCCCTCCACTTT.

The CDR3 region has the DNA TGCAGCGTTGACCCGGGACAGGGGAGGGACATTCAGTACTTC. Translation: CSVDPGQGRDIQYF. J is TRBJ2-4 and V is TRBV29-1; 10 bases agree with TRBD1. The J segment lost 8 bases and the V segment lost 3 bases, leaving 7 bases of the junction unmatched. Per the germline V gene, CDR1 is SQVTM and CDR2 is ANQGSEA. The CDR3 is made up of 14 amino acids.

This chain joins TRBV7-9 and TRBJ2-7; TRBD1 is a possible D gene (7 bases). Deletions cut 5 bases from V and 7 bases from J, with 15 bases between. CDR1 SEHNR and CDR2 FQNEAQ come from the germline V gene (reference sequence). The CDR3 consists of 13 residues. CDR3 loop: CASSLRGAREQYF. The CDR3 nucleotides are TGTGCCAGCAGCCTCAGGGGGGCGAGGGAGCAGTACTTC.

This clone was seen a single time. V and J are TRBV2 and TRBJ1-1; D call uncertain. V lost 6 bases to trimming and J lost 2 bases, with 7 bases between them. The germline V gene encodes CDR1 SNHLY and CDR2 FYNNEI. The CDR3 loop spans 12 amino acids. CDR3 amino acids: CASRGGNTEAFF. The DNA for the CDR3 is TGTGCCAGCAGGGGTGGAAACACTGAAGCTTTCTTT.

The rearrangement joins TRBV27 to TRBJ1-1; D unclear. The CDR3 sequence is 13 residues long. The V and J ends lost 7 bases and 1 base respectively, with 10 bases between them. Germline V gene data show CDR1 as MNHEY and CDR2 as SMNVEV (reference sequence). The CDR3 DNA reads TGTGCCAGCAAACAGATTGAGAACACTGAAGCTTTCTTT. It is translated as CASKQIENTEAFF.

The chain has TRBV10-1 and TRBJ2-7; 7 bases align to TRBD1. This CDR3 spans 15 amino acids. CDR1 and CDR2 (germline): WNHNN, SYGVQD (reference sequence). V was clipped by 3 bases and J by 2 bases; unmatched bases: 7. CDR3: CASSDQGVRPYEQYF. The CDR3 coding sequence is TGCGCCAGCAGTGACCAGGGGGTAAGGCCCTACGAGCAGTACTTC.